This T cell receptor (beta chain) stems from a study of OX40 agonist ivuxolimab in advanced cancers. Sequencing used immunoSEQ multiplex PCR; TCRdb keeps in-frame clones, though not all of them. The data hold about 100,000 clones, with about 84% observed a single time. The sample here was CD4+ or CD8+ T cells sorted from blood, taken in a trial of the OX40 agonist ivuxolimab. The TCR was taken from an adult with an advanced solid tumor such as melanoma, head and neck, liver or kidney cancer.

The CDR3 protein is CASSPSLTVSGANVLTF. The CDR3, as DNA: TGTGCCAGCAGTCCGTCCCTGACAGTCTCTGGGGCCAACGTCCTGACTTTC. The chain carries TRBV27 and TRBJ2-6, with a tentative D call TRBD1 (5 bases). From germline, CDR1 is MNHEY and CDR2 SMNVEV (reference sequence). CDR3 length equals 17 residues. Trimming removed 5 bases from V and 0 bases from J, with 14 bases in between.